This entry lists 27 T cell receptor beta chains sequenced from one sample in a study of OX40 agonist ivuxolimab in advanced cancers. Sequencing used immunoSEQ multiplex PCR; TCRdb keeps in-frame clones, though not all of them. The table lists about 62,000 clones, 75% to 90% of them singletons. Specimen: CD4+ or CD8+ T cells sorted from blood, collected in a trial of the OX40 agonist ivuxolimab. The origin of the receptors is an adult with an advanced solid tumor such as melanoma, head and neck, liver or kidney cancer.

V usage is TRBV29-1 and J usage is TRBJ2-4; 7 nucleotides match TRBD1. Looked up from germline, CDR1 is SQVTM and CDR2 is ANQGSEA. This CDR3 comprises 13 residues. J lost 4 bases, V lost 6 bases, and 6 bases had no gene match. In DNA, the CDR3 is TGCAGCGTCGGGGACAGCGATAAAAACATTCAGTACTTC. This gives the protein CSVGDSDKNIQYF. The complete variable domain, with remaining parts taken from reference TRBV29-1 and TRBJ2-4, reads SAVISQKPSRDICQRGTSLTIQCQVDSQVTMMFWYRQQPGQSLTLIATANQGSEATYESGFVIDKFPISRPNLTFSTLTVSNMSPEDSSIYLCSVGDSDKNIQYFGAGTRLSVL.

CDR3 in amino acids: CASSWRQNTEAFF. CDR3 coding DNA: TGTGCCAGCAGTTGGAGGCAGAACACTGAAGCTTTCTTT. The chain employs TRBV6-5 and TRBJ1-1; D is ambiguous. The CDR3 loop spans 13 amino acids. Germline CDR1 MNHEY, CDR2 SVGAGI. The V end was cut by 4 bases, the J end by 1 base, with 7 bases between.

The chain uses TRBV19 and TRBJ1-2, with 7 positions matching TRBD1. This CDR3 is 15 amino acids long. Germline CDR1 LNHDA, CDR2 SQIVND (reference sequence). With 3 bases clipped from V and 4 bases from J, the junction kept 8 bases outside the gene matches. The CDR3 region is CASSMVRDSSYGYTF. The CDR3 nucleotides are TGTGCCAGTAGTATGGTCAGGGACAGCAGCTATGGCTACACCTTC.

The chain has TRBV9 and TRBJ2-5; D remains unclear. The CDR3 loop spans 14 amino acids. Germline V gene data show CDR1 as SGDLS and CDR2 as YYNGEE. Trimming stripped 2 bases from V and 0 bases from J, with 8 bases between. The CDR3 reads CASSVADYQETQYF. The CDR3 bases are TGTGCCAGCAGCGTCGCAGACTACCAAGAGACCCAGTACTTC.

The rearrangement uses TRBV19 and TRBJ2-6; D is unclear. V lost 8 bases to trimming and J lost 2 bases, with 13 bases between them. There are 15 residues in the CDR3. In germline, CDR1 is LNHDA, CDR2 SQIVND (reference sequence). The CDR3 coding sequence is TGTGCCAGTGCCCCTGGGCTCGCTGGGGCCAACGTCCTGACTTTC. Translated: CASAPGLAGANVLTF.

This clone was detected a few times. The CDR3 DNA reads TGTGCCAGCACCATCCCGGGGGCCTACAATGAGCAGTTCTTC. Residues: CASTIPGAYNEQFF. The chain links TRBV11-2 to TRBJ2-1; D may be TRBD2 (6 bases). Trimming pared 7 bases from V and 2 bases from J, leaving 12 bases between. There are 14 residues in the CDR3. Germline loops: CDR1 SGHAT, CDR2 FQNNGV.

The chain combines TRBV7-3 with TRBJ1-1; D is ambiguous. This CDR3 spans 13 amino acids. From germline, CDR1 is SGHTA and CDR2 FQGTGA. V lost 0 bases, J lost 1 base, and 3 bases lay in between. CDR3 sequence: CASSLTTNTEAFF. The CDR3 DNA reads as TGTGCCAGCAGCTTAACCACGAACACTGAAGCTTTCTTT.

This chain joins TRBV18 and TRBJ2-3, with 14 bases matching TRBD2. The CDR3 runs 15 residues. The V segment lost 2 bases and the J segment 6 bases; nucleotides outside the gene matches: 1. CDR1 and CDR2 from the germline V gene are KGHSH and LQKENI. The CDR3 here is CASSPGLAGGDTQYF. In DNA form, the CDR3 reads TGTGCCAGCTCACCAGGACTAGCGGGGGGTGATACGCAGTATTTT.

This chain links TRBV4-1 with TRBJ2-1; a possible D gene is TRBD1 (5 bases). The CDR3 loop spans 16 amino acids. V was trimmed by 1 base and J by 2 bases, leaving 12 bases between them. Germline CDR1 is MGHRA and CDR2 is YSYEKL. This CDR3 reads CASSQVDIITYNEQFF. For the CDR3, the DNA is TGCGCCAGCAGCCAAGTGGACATTATAACCTACAATGAGCAGTTCTTC.

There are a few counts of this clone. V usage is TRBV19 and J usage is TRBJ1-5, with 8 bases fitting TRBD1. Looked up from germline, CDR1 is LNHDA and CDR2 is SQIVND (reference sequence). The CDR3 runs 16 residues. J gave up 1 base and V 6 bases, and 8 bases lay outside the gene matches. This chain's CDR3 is CASRFTGGGSNQPQHF. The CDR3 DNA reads TGTGCCAGTAGGTTCACAGGGGGAGGAAGCAATCAGCCCCAGCATTTT.

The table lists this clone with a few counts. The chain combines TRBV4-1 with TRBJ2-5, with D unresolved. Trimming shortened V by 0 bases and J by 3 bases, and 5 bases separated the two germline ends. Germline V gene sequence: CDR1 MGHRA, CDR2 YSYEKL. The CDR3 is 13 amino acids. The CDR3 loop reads CASSQEGKETQYF. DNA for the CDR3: TGCGCCAGCAGCCAAGAGGGGAAAGAGACCCAGTACTTC.

The CDR3 bases are TGTGCCAGCAGCGGACAGGACCGACAGTATGGCTACACCTTC. Translated, it gives CASSGQDRQYGYTF. The chain links TRBV9 to TRBJ1-2, with D possibly matching TRBD1 (6 bases). Deletions cut 3 bases from V and 5 bases from J, with 14 bases between. Per the germline V gene, CDR1 is SGDLS and CDR2 is YYNGEE. The CDR3 runs to 14 residues.

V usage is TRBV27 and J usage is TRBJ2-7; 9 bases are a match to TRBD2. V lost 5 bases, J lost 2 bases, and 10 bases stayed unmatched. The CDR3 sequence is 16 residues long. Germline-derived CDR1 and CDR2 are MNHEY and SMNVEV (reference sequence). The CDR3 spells CASSRRPAGGAYEQYF. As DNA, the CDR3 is TGTGCCAGCAGTCGTCGTCCAGCGGGAGGAGCCTACGAGCAGTACTTC.

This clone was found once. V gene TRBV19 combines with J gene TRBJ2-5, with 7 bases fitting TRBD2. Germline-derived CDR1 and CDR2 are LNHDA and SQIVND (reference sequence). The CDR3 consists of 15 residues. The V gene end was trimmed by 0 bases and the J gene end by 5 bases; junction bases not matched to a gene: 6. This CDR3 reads CASSIDPTSWETQYF. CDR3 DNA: TGTGCCAGTAGTATAGATCCGACTAGCTGGGAGACCCAGTACTTC.

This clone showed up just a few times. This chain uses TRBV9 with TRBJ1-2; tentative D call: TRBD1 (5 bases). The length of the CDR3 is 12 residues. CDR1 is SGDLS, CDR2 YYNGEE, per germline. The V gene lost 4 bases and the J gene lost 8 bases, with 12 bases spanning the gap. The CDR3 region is CASSRDVEGYTF. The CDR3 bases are TGTGCCAGCAGCCGGGACGTGGAGGGCTACACCTTC.

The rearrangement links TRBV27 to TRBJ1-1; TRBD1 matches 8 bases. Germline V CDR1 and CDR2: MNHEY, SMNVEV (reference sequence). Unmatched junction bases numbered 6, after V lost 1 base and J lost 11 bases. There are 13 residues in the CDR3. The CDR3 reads CASSLYQGATAFF. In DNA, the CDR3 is TGTGCCAGCAGTTTATACCAGGGGGCGACCGCTTTCTTT.

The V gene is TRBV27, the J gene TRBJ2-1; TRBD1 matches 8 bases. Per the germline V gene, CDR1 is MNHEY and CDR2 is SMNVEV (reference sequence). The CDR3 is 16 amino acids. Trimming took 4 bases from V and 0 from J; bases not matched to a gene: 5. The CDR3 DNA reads TGTGCCAGCAGTTCCGGACAGGGTGGCTCCTACAATGAGCAGTTCTTC. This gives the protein CASSSGQGGSYNEQFF.

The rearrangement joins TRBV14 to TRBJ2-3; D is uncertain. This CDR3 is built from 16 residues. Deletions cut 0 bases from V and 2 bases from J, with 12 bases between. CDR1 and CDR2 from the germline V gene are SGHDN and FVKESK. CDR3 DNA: TGTGCCAGCAGCCAAGATCGTGGCAGTTTCACAGATACGCAGTATTTT. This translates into CASSQDRGSFTDTQYF.

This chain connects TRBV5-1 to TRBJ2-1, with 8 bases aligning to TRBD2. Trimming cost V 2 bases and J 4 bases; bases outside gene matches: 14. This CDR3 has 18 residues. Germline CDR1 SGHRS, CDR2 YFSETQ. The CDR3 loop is CASSFPTATSGLYNEQFF. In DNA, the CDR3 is TGCGCCAGCAGCTTCCCAACAGCTACTAGCGGACTTTACAATGAGCAGTTCTTC.

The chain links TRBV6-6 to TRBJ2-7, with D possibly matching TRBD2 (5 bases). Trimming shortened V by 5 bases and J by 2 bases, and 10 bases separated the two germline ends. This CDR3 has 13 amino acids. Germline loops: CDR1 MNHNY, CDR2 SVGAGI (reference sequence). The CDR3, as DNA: TGTGCCAGCAGTACCCCGGGAACCTACGAGCAGTACTTC. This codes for CASSTPGTYEQYF.

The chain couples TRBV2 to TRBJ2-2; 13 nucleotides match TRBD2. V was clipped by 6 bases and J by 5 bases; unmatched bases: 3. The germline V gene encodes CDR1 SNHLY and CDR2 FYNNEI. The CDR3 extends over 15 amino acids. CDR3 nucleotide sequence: TGTGCCAGCAGCCCGACTAGCGGGAGGACCGGGGAGCTGTTTTTT. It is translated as CASSPTSGRTGELFF.

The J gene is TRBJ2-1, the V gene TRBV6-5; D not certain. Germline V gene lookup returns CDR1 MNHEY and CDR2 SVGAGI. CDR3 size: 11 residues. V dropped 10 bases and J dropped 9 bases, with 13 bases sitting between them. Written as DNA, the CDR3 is TGTGCCATCAGGTCAAATGGTGAGCAGTTCTTC. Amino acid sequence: CAIRSNGEQFF.

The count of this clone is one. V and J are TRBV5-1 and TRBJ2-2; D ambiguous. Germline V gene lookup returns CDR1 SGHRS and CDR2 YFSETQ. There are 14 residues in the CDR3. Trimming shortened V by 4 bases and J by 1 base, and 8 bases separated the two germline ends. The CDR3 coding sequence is TGCGCCAGCAGCCTCGCCTTGAACACCGGGGAGCTGTTTTTT. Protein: CASSLALNTGELFF.

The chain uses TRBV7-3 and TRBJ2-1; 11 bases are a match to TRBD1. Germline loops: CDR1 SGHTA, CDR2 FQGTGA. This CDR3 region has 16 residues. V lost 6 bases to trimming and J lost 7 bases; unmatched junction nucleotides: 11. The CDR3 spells CASSDRGQGAVNEQFF. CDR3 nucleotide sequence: TGTGCCAGCAGTGACCGAGGACAGGGGGCGGTGAATGAGCAGTTCTTC.

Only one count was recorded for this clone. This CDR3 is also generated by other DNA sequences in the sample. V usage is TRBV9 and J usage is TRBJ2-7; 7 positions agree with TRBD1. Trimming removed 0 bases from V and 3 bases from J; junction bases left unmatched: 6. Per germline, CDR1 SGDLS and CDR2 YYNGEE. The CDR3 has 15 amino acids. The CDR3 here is CASSVGTGEFYEQYF. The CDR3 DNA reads TGTGCCAGCAGCGTAGGTACAGGGGAATTCTACGAGCAGTACTTC. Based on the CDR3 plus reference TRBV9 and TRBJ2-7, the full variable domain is DSGVTQTPKHLITATGQRVTLRCSPRSGDLSVYWYQQSLDQGLQFLIQYYNGEERAKGNILERFSAQQFPDLHSELNLSSLELGDSALYFCASSVGTGEFYEQYFGPGTRLTVT.

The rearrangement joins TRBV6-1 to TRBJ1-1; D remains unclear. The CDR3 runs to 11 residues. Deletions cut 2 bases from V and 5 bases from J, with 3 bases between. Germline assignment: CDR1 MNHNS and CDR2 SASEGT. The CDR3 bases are TGTGCCAGCAGTGAATTGACTGAAGCTTTCTTT. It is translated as CASSELTEAFF.

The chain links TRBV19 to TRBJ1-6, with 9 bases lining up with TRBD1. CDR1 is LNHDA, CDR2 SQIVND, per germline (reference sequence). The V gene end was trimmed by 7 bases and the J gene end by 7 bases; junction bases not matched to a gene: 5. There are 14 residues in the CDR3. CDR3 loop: CASTRTGVNSPLHF. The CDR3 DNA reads TGTGCCAGTACCCGGACAGGGGTGAATTCACCCCTCCACTTT.